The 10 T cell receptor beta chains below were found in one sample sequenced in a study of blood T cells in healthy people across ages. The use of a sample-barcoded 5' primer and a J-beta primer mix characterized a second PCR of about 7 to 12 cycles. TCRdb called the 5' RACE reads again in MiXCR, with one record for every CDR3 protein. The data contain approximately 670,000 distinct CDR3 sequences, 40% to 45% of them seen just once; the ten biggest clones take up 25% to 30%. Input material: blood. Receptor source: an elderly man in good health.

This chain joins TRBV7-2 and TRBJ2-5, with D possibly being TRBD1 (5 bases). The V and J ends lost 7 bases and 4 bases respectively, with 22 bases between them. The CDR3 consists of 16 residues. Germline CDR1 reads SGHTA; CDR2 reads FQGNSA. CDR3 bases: TGTGCCAGCACCAGAGGCGTGAAGGGGCAGAGAGAGACCCAGTACTTC. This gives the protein CASTRGVKGQRETQYF.

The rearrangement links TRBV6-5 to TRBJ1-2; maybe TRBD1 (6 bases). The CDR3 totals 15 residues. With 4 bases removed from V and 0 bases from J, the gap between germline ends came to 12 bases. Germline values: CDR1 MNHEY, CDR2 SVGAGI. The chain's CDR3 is CASSSPRGANYGYTF. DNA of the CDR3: TGTGCCAGCAGTTCTCCCAGGGGAGCTAACTATGGCTACACCTTC.

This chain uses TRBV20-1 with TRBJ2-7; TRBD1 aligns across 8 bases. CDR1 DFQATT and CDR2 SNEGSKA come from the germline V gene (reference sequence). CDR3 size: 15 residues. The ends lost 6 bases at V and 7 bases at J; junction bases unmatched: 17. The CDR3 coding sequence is TGCAGTGCCAGGAAAGATAGACAGGGGAAGATAGAGCAGTACTTC. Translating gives CSARKDRQGKIEQYF.

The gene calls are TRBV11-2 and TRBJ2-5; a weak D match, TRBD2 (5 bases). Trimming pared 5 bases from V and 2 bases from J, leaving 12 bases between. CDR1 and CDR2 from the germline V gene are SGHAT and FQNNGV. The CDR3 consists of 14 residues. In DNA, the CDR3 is TGTGCCAGCAGCGTAGCCGGGGTACAAGAGACCCAGTACTTC. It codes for CASSVAGVQETQYF.

CDR3 loop: CASSQTGTAMNTQYF. DNA of the CDR3: TGCGCCAGCAGCCAGACCGGGACAGCTATGAATACGCAGTATTTT. The chain recombines TRBV4-3 with TRBJ2-3; the match to TRBD1 covers 7 bases. V shed 3 bases, J shed 7 bases, and the junction held 10 bases outside the gene matches. CDR1 is LGHNA, CDR2 YSLEER, per germline. CDR3 size: 15 residues.

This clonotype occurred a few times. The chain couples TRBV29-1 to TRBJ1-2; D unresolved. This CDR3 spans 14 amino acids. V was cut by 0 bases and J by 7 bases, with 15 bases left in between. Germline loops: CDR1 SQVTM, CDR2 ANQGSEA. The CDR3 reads CSVEEAWGLVGYTF. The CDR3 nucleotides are TGCAGCGTTGAAGAAGCATGGGGTTTGGTTGGCTACACCTTC.

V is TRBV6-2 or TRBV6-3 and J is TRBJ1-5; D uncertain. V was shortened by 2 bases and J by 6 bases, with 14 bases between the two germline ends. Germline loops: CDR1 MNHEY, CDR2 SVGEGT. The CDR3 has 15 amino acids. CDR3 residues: CASSYRGRRAQPQHF. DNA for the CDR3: TGTGCCAGCAGTTACCGTGGCAGGCGCGCTCAGCCCCAGCATTTT.

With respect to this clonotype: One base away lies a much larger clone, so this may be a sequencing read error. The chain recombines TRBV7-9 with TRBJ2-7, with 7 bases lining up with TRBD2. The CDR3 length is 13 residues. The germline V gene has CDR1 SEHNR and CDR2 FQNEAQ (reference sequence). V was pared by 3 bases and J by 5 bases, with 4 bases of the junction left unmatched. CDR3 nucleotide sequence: TGTGCCAGCAGCTTGACTAGCTACGACGAGCAGTACTTC. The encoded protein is CASSLTSYDEQYF.

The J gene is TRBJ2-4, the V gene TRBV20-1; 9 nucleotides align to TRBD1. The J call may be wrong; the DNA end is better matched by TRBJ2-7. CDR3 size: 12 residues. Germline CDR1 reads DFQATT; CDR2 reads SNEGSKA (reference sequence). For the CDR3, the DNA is TGCAGTGCTAACCGGGACAGGGACGAGCAGTACTTC. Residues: CSANRDRDEQYF.

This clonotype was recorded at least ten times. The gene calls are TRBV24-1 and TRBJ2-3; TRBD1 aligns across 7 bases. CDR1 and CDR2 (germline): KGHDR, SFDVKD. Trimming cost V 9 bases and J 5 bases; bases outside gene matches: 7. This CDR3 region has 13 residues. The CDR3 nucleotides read TGTGCCACCGCAAATACAGGGGAAGATACGCAGTATTTT. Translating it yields CATANTGEDTQYF.